This entry lists 28 T cell receptor beta chains sequenced from one sample in a study of identical twins. MiXCR, run by TCRdb on the 5' RACE reads, gives a single entry per CDR3 protein. The sample shows under 900,000 distinct CDR3 sequences, around 12% of them seen only once. These records were also assigned to another study, of yellow fever vaccine responses in identical twins.

Material for sequencing was PBMCs. The receptors were gathered from a woman between 18 and 30 years old in good health.

The chain recombines TRBV14 with TRBJ2-7; D is undetermined. The germline V gene encodes CDR1 SGHDN and CDR2 FVKESK. Trimming cost V 5 bases and J 0 bases, with 11 bases left between them. The CDR3 length is 14 residues. CDR3 protein: CASSNRPSSYEQYF. As DNA, the CDR3 is TGTGCCAGCAGCAACCGACCCAGCTCCTACGAGCAGTACTTC.

The sample holds many counts of this clonotype. CDR3 DNA: TGTGCCAGCAGTTTCCCGGGACGGGAAGCTTTCTTT. Protein: CASSFPGREAFF. J is TRBJ1-1 and V is TRBV12-3 or TRBV12-4; D possibly corresponds to TRBD1 (5 bases). The CDR3 runs 12 residues. V was cut by 3 bases and J by 8 bases, with 10 bases left in between.

This clonotype was seen at least ten times. The V gene is TRBV27, the J gene TRBJ2-7; D is undetermined. The germline CDR1 and CDR2 sequences are MNHEY and SMNVEV (reference sequence). The CDR3 runs 14 residues. The V and J ends lost 0 bases and 2 bases respectively, with 8 bases between them. DNA for the CDR3: TGTGCCAGCAGTTTATCGTACAAGGCCTACGAGCAGTACTTC. Its protein product is CASSLSYKAYEQYF.

The J gene is TRBJ2-3, the V gene TRBV20-1; the match to TRBD2 covers 8 bases. The CDR3 runs 15 residues. Germline CDR1 is DFQATT and CDR2 is SNEGSKA (reference sequence). The V segment lost 3 bases and the J segment 5 bases; nucleotides outside the gene matches: 10. The DNA of the CDR3 is TGCAGTGCTAGGGAGTTAGCGGGATTAGTAGATACGCAGTATTTT. Residues: CSARELAGLVDTQYF.

V is TRBV20-1 and J is TRBJ2-7; tentative D call: TRBD2 (6 bases). Trimming stripped 6 bases from V and 2 bases from J, with 17 bases between. The germline V gene has CDR1 DFQATT and CDR2 SNEGSKA (reference sequence). The CDR3 extends over 14 amino acids. CDR3 amino acids: CSAGTPTGTYEQYV. CDR3 DNA sequence: TGCAGTGCCGGGACTCCCACGGGCACCTACGAGCAGTACGTC.

This clonotype was seen more than once but under ten times. The J gene is TRBJ2-2, the V gene TRBV7-7; tentative D call: TRBD1 (6 bases). Germline V gene sequence: CDR1 SSHAT, CDR2 FNYEAQ (reference sequence). V was trimmed by 5 bases and J by 2 bases, leaving 12 bases between them. This CDR3 has 15 amino acids. DNA for the CDR3: TGTGCCAGCAGCCCCCGGGACACAAACACCGGGGAGCTGTTTTTT. Translated, it gives CASSPRDTNTGELFF.

This clonotype was found a few times. This chain joins TRBV7-9 and TRBJ2-7; no firm D call. Germline assignment: CDR1 SEHNR and CDR2 FQNEAQ (reference sequence). Trimming stripped 1 base from V and 1 base from J, with 11 bases between. This CDR3 comprises 15 residues. The chain's CDR3 is CASSLGATGSYEQYF. The CDR3 DNA is TGTGCCAGCAGCTTAGGTGCGACGGGTTCCTACGAGCAGTACTTC.

This clonotype was detected ten times or more. The chain has TRBV14 and TRBJ2-1; either TRBD1 or TRBD2 may fit D (5 bases each). V was pared by 4 bases and J by 0 bases, with 13 bases between. Germline V gene data show CDR1 as SGHDN and CDR2 as FVKESK. The CDR3 extends over 16 amino acids. DNA for the CDR3: TGTGCCAGCAGCCCGAGCCCAGGGAGCTCCTACAATGAGCAGTTCTTC. The encoded protein is CASSPSPGSSYNEQFF. Full variable domain (missing parts from reference TRBV14 and TRBJ2-1): EAGVTQFPSHSVIEKGQTVTLRCDPISGHDNLYWYRRVMGKEIKFLLHFVKESKQDESGMPNNRFLAERTGGTYSTLKVQPAELEDSGVYFCASSPSPGSSYNEQFFGPGTRLTVL.

This chain links TRBV28 with TRBJ2-3; the match to TRBD2 covers 9 bases. J gave up 5 bases and V 4 bases, and 10 bases lay outside the gene matches. CDR3 length: 16 amino acids. Germline-derived CDR1 and CDR2 are MDHEN and SYDVKM. CDR3 DNA sequence: TGTGCCAGCAGTTCCCTGACTAGCGGATCGGGAGATACGCAGTATTTT. Protein product: CASSSLTSGSGDTQYF.

As for this clonotype: This sequence may be a read error, since a much larger clone differs from it by one base. The chain employs TRBV11-2 and TRBJ1-1; D is undetermined. From germline, CDR1 is SGHAT and CDR2 FQNNGV. The CDR3 sequence is 15 residues long. In DNA form, the CDR3 reads TGTGCCAGCAGCTCCACCCTACGCGGGAACGCTGAAGCTTTCTTT. Translation: CASSSTLRGNAEAFF.

The chain employs TRBV29-1 and TRBJ2-5; D gene uncertain. The ends were cut back, 1 base at V and 1 base at J, with 7 bases in the middle. CDR3 size: 13 residues. Germline-derived CDR1 and CDR2 are SQVTM and ANQGSEA. The CDR3, as DNA: TGCAGCGTTGAAGCTGACGTCCAAGAGACCCAGTACTTC. It translates to CSVEADVQETQYF.

This chain joins TRBV2 and TRBJ2-7; D unclear. Deletions cut 3 bases from V and 5 bases from J, with 8 bases between. CDR1 is SNHLY and CDR2 is FYNNEI in the germline V gene. CDR3 length: 12 amino acids. The CDR3 reads CASSDWQDEQYF. CDR3 DNA: TGTGCCAGCAGTGATTGGCAAGACGAGCAGTACTTC. The complete variable domain, with remaining parts taken from reference TRBV2 and TRBJ2-7, reads EPEVTQTPSHQVTQMGQEVILRCVPISNHLYFYWYRQILGQKVEFLVSFYNNEISEKSEIFDDQFSVERPDGSNFTLKIRSTKLEDSAMYFCASSDWQDEQYFGPGTRLTVT.

This clonotype occurred a few times. A junction boundary mismatches the germline segment, possibly from a read error. The V and J genes are TRBV9 and TRBJ1-5, with D perhaps matching TRBD1 (5 bases). Germline V gene lookup returns CDR1 SGDLS and CDR2 YYNGEE. The CDR3 contains 14 residues. In DNA, the CDR3 is TGTGCCAGCAGCGCGGGACTTAGCGATCAGCCCCAGCATTTT. This gives the protein CASSAGLSDQPQHF.

This clonotype was counted between two and nine times. V usage is TRBV5-6 and J usage is TRBJ2-7; D remains unclear. CDR1 and CDR2 (germline): SGHDT, YYEEEE. Trimming cost V 2 bases and J 6 bases, with 12 bases left between them. CDR3 length: 13 residues. The CDR3 here is CASSLDFQREQYV. DNA for the CDR3: TGTGCCAGCAGCTTAGACTTTCAACGCGAGCAGTACGTC.

The rearrangement joins TRBV3-1 to TRBJ2-5, with 7 bases lining up with TRBD2. Germline-derived CDR1 and CDR2 are LGHDT and YNNKEL (reference sequence). The CDR3 sequence is 17 residues long. The ends lost 0 bases at V and 4 bases at J; junction bases unmatched: 11. The CDR3 DNA is TGTGCCAGCAGCCAAGATTCGCCCCGACTAGCAGGAGAGACCCAGTACTTC. As protein: CASSQDSPRLAGETQYF.

V usage is TRBV12-3 or TRBV12-4 and J usage is TRBJ2-1; 8 bases fit TRBD1. The trim removed 6 bases at V and 7 bases at J, leaving 11 bases unmatched. This CDR3 region has 15 residues. The chain's CDR3 is CASSPDRGRVNEQFF. The CDR3, as DNA: TGTGCCAGCAGCCCCGACAGGGGAAGGGTGAATGAGCAGTTCTTC.

The sample holds a few counts of this clonotype. The chain carries TRBV6-5 and TRBJ2-5; either TRBD1 or TRBD2 may fit D (5 bases each). Per germline, CDR1 MNHEY and CDR2 SVGAGI. The CDR3 extends over 14 amino acids. Trimming took 3 bases from V and 5 from J, leaving 13 bases between them. CDR3 residues: CASSYSTRGETQYF. Here the CDR3 DNA reads TGTGCCAGCAGTTATAGCACGAGGGGTGAGACCCAGTACTTC.

This clonotype was found a few times. The chain recombines TRBV6-5 with TRBJ2-1; D is unresolved. The CDR3 length is 15 residues. Trimming took 0 bases from V and 2 from J, leaving 8 bases between them. Germline-derived CDR1 and CDR2 are MNHEY and SVGAGI. The chain's CDR3 is CASSYSPTPYNEQFF. The DNA of the CDR3 is TGTGCCAGCAGTTACTCGCCGACACCCTACAATGAGCAGTTCTTC.

Only one count was recorded for this clonotype. J is TRBJ2-7 and V is TRBV20-1, with a tentative D call TRBD1 (6 bases). The CDR3 sequence is 16 residues long. Trimming removed 2 bases from V and 3 bases from J, with 20 bases in between. Germline CDR1 and CDR2: DFQATT and SNEGSKA (reference sequence). CDR3 loop: CSARSPSARGIYEQYF. The CDR3 DNA reads TGCAGTGCTAGATCCCCCTCGGCCAGGGGAATCTACGAGCAGTACTTC.

This clonotype was seen more than once but under ten times. The chain has TRBV12-3 or TRBV12-4 and TRBJ2-4; 7 bases are a match to TRBD2. V lost 4 bases, J lost 10 bases, and 4 bases stayed unmatched. The CDR3 spans 12 residues. The CDR3 DNA reads as TGTGCCAGCAGTTCGGGACTACAGATTCAGTACTTC. It codes for CASSSGLQIQYF.

This clonotype was seen a handful of times. The chain couples TRBV25-1 to TRBJ2-2; 9 bases agree with TRBD1. V gave up 5 bases and J gave up 4 bases; unmatched junction bases: 8. Germline V gene lookup returns CDR1 MGHDK and CDR2 SYGVNS. This CDR3 contains 16 residues. In DNA, the CDR3 is TGTGCCAGCAGTATCCGGACAGGGGTCAGCACCGGGGAGCTGTTTTTT. Its protein product is CASSIRTGVSTGELFF.

The chain employs TRBV11-1 and TRBJ1-1; 12 nucleotides match TRBD1. The CDR3 is made up of 18 amino acids. Germline V CDR1 and CDR2: SGHAT, FQDESV (reference sequence). V trimming: 5 bases; J trimming: 4 bases; junction bases outside the gene matches: 14. The CDR3 bases are TGTGCCAGCAGCGACGGGAACCGGGACAGGGGGCAGGGCACTGAAGCTTTCTTT. Translating it yields CASSDGNRDRGQGTEAFF.

The V call is TRBV20-1, the J call TRBJ1-2; TRBD1 is a possible D gene (5 bases). Trimming cost V 1 base and J 5 bases, with 14 bases left between them. Germline CDR1 reads DFQATT; CDR2 reads SNEGSKA (reference sequence). The CDR3 sequence is 14 residues long. CDR3 region: CSARGETDLYGYTF. As DNA, the CDR3 is TGCAGTGCTAGAGGAGAGACAGACTTATATGGCTACACCTTC.

V is TRBV10-3 and J is TRBJ2-3; a possible D gene is TRBD1 (6 bases). The germline gives CDR1 ENHRY, CDR2 SYGVKD. The CDR3 covers 14 residues. V was clipped by 4 bases and J by 4 bases, with 12 bases between them. This chain's CDR3 is CAISGGGGPDTQYF. As DNA, the CDR3 is TGTGCCATCAGTGGAGGTGGGGGCCCAGATACGCAGTATTTT.

The chain joins TRBV24-1 to TRBJ1-1; D is unclear. Germline lookup yields CDR1 KGHDR and CDR2 SFDVKD. V was pared by 5 bases and J by 1 base, with 10 bases between. The CDR3 spans 14 residues. CDR3 coding DNA: TGTGCCACCAGTGCGGGGAATTGGAACACTGAAGCTTTCTTT. Amino acids: CATSAGNWNTEAFF.

This clonotype has only one observation. This chain joins TRBV6-1 and TRBJ1-1, with D unresolved. The CDR3 has 13 amino acids. V shed 8 bases and J shed 0 bases, with 10 bases lying between them. CDR1 and CDR2 (germline): MNHNS, SASEGT. The CDR3 DNA follows: TGTGCCAGCGCCGAGGCAATGAACACTGAAGCTTTCTTT. This translates into CASAEAMNTEAFF.

This clonotype appeared a few times. The rearrangement joins TRBV7-4 to TRBJ2-7, with D tentatively TRBD1 (6 bases). Germline loops: CDR1 SGHVT, CDR2 SQSDAQ. Trimming shortened V by 7 bases and J by 3 bases, and 22 bases separated the two germline ends. The CDR3 has 16 residues. The DNA for the CDR3 is TGTGCCAGCAACCTTACTAACAGGGAGTTAAACTACGAGCAGTACTTC. Protein: CASNLTNRELNYEQYF. The variable domain in full, completed from reference TRBV7-4 and TRBJ2-7, reads GAGVSQSPRYKVAKRGRDVALRCDSISGHVTLYWYRQTLGQGSEVLTYSQSDAQRDKSGRPSGRFSAERPERSVSTLKIQRTEQGDSAVYLCASNLTNRELNYEQYFGPGTRLTVT.

This rearrangement joins TRBV18 to TRBJ2-1, with unresolved D. Between the trimmed V and J ends, which lost 8 bases and 3 bases, there was a span of 17 bases. The CDR3 extends over 15 amino acids. The germline V gene encodes CDR1 KGHSH and CDR2 LQKENI. CDR3 sequence reads: CASAMLSRHYNEQFF. The CDR3 DNA reads as TGTGCCAGCGCGATGCTGAGCCGTCACTACAATGAGCAGTTCTTC.